The rows below give T cell receptor beta chains drawn from one sample of a study of cytomegalovirus exposure and HLA in healthy donors. Sequencing was performed with immunoSEQ multiplex PCR; in TCRdb, only in-frame clones are kept and a portion is missing. The sample has approximately 160,000 clones, 80% to 85% seen once. Source material: PBMCs. These receptors were collected from a man younger than 45 in good health and CMV-seropositive. CDR3s include the opening cysteine and the closing phenylalanine or tryptophan. Fields, in order: D gene, J gene, V gene, clone size, CDR3 length, CDR3 DNA, CDR3 protein. A D gene is named only where the DNA matches it firmly. The size entry is marked missing in some rows and otherwise reads once, few, many or a size class.

D: TRBD1; J: TRBJ2-3; V: TRBV28; size: .; length: 15; DNA: TGTGCCAGCCTATCAGGGGGTCTTCATCGGGATACGCAGTATTTT; CDR3: CASLSGGLHRDTQYF
D: TRBD2; J: TRBJ2-7; V: TRBV6-6; size: .; length: 15; DNA: TGTGCCAGCCGCCCTGGGGCGGGAGACTCCTACGAGCAGTACTTC; CDR3: CASRPGAGDSYEQYF
D: .; J: TRBJ2-2; V: TRBV10-3; size: .; length: 15; DNA: TGTGCCATCAGTGAGTCGCGGGAGAACACCGGGGAGCTGTTTTTT; CDR3: CAISESRENTGELFF
D: .; J: TRBJ2-1; V: TRBV19; size: .; length: 19; DNA: TGTGCCAGTAGTATAGTATATTTACAGGAGGGCGGTTCGGGGAATGAGCAGTTCTTC; CDR3: CASSIVYLQEGGSGNEQFF
D: .; J: TRBJ2-5; V: TRBV29-1; size: .; length: 14; DNA: TGCAGCGTCCAAAGGGCACAGGGTCCGGGGACCCAGTACTTC; CDR3: CSVQRAQGPGTQYF
D: .; J: TRBJ2-7; V: TRBV19; size: once; length: 16; DNA: TGTGCCAGTAGTATAGGGGGGACAGAGGGAGGCTACGAGCAGTACTTC; CDR3: CASSIGGTEGGYEQYF
D: TRBD1; J: TRBJ1-5; V: TRBV9; size: .; length: 15; DNA: TGTGCCAGCAGCGTAGAGGGACAGTGGGATCAGCCCCAGCATTTT; CDR3: CASSVEGQWDQPQHF
D: TRBD1; J: TRBJ2-1; V: TRBV6-4; size: .; length: 15; DNA: TGTGCCAGCAGTTGGACAGGGGGGTCCTACAATGAGCAGTTCTTC; CDR3: CASSWTGGSYNEQFF
D: .; J: TRBJ1-5; V: TRBV5-4; size: few; length: 15; DNA: TGTGCCAGCAGCTTGGACCCAGGGCGAGATCAGCCCCAGCATTTT; CDR3: CASSLDPGRDQPQHF
D: .; J: TRBJ2-2; V: TRBV4-3; size: .; length: 17; DNA: TGCGCCAGCAGCCAATCTCTTCTAGACAGAAACACCGGGGAGCTGTTTTTT; CDR3: CASSQSLLDRNTGELFF
D: .; J: TRBJ1-2; V: TRBV29-1; size: .; length: 13; DNA: TGCAGCGTTATTTTACAGGGTAGTCATGGCTACACCTTC; CDR3: CSVILQGSHGYTF
D: .; J: TRBJ2-2; V: TRBV5-1; size: .; length: 15; DNA: TGCGCCAGCAGCTTGGACAGGGTAACGGCCGGGGAGCTGTTTTTT; CDR3: CASSLDRVTAGELFF
D: TRBD1; J: TRBJ1-2; V: TRBV28; size: .; length: 13; DNA: TGTGCCAGCACCTCGACAGGGGATGATGGCTACACCTTC; CDR3: CASTSTGDDGYTF
D: .; J: TRBJ2-3; V: TRBV5-1; size: .; length: 19; DNA: TGCGCCAGCAGCTTGATCCGGGGAGCGCGCCCCACTAGCACAGATACGCAGTATTTT; CDR3: CASSLIRGARPTSTDTQYF
D: TRBD2; J: TRBJ2-3; V: TRBV19; size: .; length: 16; DNA: TGTGCCAGTACTACCGGACTAGCGGGAGGCCGAGATACGCAGTATTTT; CDR3: CASTTGLAGGRDTQYF
D: .; J: TRBJ2-5; V: TRBV29-1; size: .; length: 16; DNA: TGCAGCGTTGAAGATGCTCCTGGTGTGGAGCACGAGACCCAGTACTTC; CDR3: CSVEDAPGVEHETQYF
D: TRBD1; J: TRBJ1-5; V: TRBV28; size: .; length: 13; DNA: TGTGCCAGCACCCTGACAGGGAATCAGCCCCAGCATTTT; CDR3: CASTLTGNQPQHF
D: .; J: TRBJ2-1; V: TRBV27; size: once; length: 15; DNA: TGTGCCAGCAGTTTGATCGGGAGAATCATCCATGAGCAGTTCTTC; CDR3: CASSLIGRIIHEQFF
D: .; J: TRBJ1-3; V: TRBV4-3; size: .; length: 18; DNA: TGCGCCAGCAGCCAAGGAACCCTCCAGGGGCGATCTGGAAACACCATATATTTT; CDR3: CASSQGTLQGRSGNTIYF
D: .; J: TRBJ2-3; V: TRBV4-2; size: .; length: 16; DNA: TGTGCCAGCAGCCAAGGACAACAGGGCCCCACAGATACGCAGTATTTT; CDR3: CASSQGQQGPTDTQYF
D: TRBD1; J: TRBJ2-7; V: TRBV5-1; size: .; length: 14; DNA: TGCGCCAGCAGCTTAGGGACAGTCCTCGTCGAGCAGTACTTC; CDR3: CASSLGTVLVEQYF
D: .; J: TRBJ2-5; V: TRBV6-5; size: .; length: 12; DNA: TGTGCCAGCAGAGGACAGCAAGAGACCCAGTACTTC; CDR3: CASRGQQETQYF
D: .; J: TRBJ2-3; V: TRBV9; size: .; length: 14; DNA: TGTGCCAGCAGCGTCTCCGGTGGGCCAGATACGCAGTATTTT; CDR3: CASSVSGGPDTQYF
D: .; J: TRBJ2-7; V: TRBV5-1; size: .; length: 14; DNA: TGCGCCAGCAGCTTGACGTCTCCTACGAAGGAGCAGTACTTC; CDR3: CASSLTSPTKEQYF